The 27 T cell receptor beta chains below were found in one sample sequenced in a study of naive and memory T cell subsets. An equimolar mix of two oligonucleotides served as the beta constant-region primer for TRBC1 and TRBC2. TCRdb processed the UMI-ligation and nested PCR reads anew with MiXCR; each CDR3 protein has one entry. The sample carries 130,000 to 150,000 distinct CDR3 sequences, over 15% recorded once. The sequenced sample consisted of naive CD4+ T cells from blood. The receptors derive from a human donor in good health.

The table lists this clonotype with a few counts. This chain uses TRBV2 with TRBJ2-5, with D tentatively TRBD2 (6 bases). From germline, CDR1 is SNHLY and CDR2 FYNNEI. The ends were cut back, 7 bases at V and 5 bases at J, with 14 bases in the middle. The CDR3 consists of 13 residues. In DNA, the CDR3 is TGTGCCAGCACAACTAGCCCGTGGGAGACCCAGTACTTC. It codes for CASTTSPWETQYF.

This clonotype was seen only a few times. This chain connects TRBV4-1 to TRBJ2-2; 12 bases fit TRBD2. Germline-derived CDR1 and CDR2 are MGHRA and YSYEKL. The V and J ends lost 4 bases and 4 bases, in that order; junction bases with no gene match: 4. CDR3 length: 16 residues. CDR3 loop: CASSPLAGGGTGELFF. CDR3 nucleotides: TGCGCCAGCAGCCCTCTAGCGGGAGGGGGCACCGGGGAGCTGTTTTTT.

The gene calls are TRBV4-1 and TRBJ1-3, with TRBD1 as a possible D gene (6 bases). Trimming stripped 4 bases from V and 2 bases from J, with 27 bases between. From germline, CDR1 is MGHRA and CDR2 YSYEKL. This CDR3 comprises 20 residues. CDR3 residues: CASSRGGGGDPTTPGNTIYF. As DNA, the CDR3 is TGCGCCAGCAGCCGGGGAGGGGGGGGCGACCCGACGACCCCTGGAAACACCATATATTTT.

CDR3 sequence (DNA): TGTGCCAGCAGCTTAGCCTTGAGACGGGCGGCCCAAGAGACCCAGTACTTC. This encodes CASSLALRRAAQETQYF. This chain links TRBV7-9 with TRBJ2-5; unclear D gene. This CDR3 contains 17 residues. Germline CDR1 and CDR2: SEHNR and FQNEAQ (reference sequence). V lost 0 bases and J 1 base, leaving 15 bases between the germline ends.

This clonotype was seen more than once but under ten times. V and J are TRBV5-5 and TRBJ2-7; TRBD1 aligns across 7 bases. The V gene's germline CDR1 is SGHKS and CDR2 YYEKEE (reference sequence). The J segment lost 0 bases and the V segment lost 0 bases, leaving 3 bases of the junction unmatched. CDR3 length equals 15 residues. The CDR3 DNA sequence: TGTGCCAGCAGCTTGGATACAGGGGACTCCTACGAGCAGTACTTC. It yields the protein CASSLDTGDSYEQYF. The full variable domain, with the rest looked up from reference TRBV5-5 and TRBJ2-7, is DAGVTQSPTHLIKTRGQQVTLRCSPISGHKSVSWYQQVLGQGPQFIFQYYEKEERGRGNFPDRFSARQFPNYSSELNVNALLLGDSALYLCASSLDTGDSYEQYFGPGTRLTVT.

This clonotype was seen a handful of times. The chain is built from TRBV12-3 or TRBV12-4 and TRBJ1-4; D unclear. Deletions cut 4 bases from V and 8 bases from J, with 14 bases between. CDR3 length: 14 amino acids. The CDR3 here is CASSYQAQREKLFF. Here the CDR3 DNA reads TGTGCCAGCAGTTACCAGGCCCAGCGGGAAAAACTGTTTTTT.

The chain couples TRBV28 to TRBJ2-1, with 9 bases aligning to TRBD2. With V trimmed by 7 bases and J by 7 bases, 8 bases remained unmatched. The length of the CDR3 is 14 residues. The V gene's germline CDR1 is MDHEN and CDR2 SYDVKM. The CDR3 sequence: CASISGTSSNEQFF. The CDR3, as DNA: TGTGCCAGCATCTCCGGGACTAGCAGTAATGAGCAGTTCTTC.

This clonotype has a handful of counts. The chain combines TRBV4-3 with TRBJ2-5; tentatively, D is TRBD1 or TRBD2 (5 bases each). The germline gives CDR1 LGHNA, CDR2 YSLEER. V lost 0 bases and J 1 base, leaving 12 bases between the germline ends. There are 16 residues in the CDR3. The CDR3 here is CASSQEGTDPQETQYF. The CDR3 DNA sequence: TGCGCCAGCAGCCAAGAGGGGACGGATCCCCAAGAGACCCAGTACTTC.

In this sample, this clonotype turned up a few times. The chain combines TRBV7-3 with TRBJ2-1; D is unresolved. V lost 3 bases and J lost 9, with 9 bases in between. This CDR3 is 12 amino acids long. Germline-derived CDR1 and CDR2 are SGHTA and FQGTGA. The CDR3 sequence: CASSFQRGEQFF. DNA for the CDR3: TGTGCCAGCAGCTTCCAGCGCGGTGAGCAGTTCTTC.

The chain is built from TRBV18 and TRBJ2-3; D is unclear. With 0 bases removed from V and 4 bases from J, the gap between germline ends came to 14 bases. The CDR3 contains 16 residues. Germline assignment: CDR1 KGHSH and CDR2 LQKENI. The CDR3 reads CASSPPISSFPDTQYF. The DNA for the CDR3 is TGTGCCAGCTCACCACCTATTAGCAGTTTTCCAGATACGCAGTATTTT.

The chain employs TRBV7-9 and TRBJ1-2; 9 bases map to TRBD1. V lost 4 bases, J lost 3 bases, and 3 bases stayed unmatched. CDR1 and CDR2 from the germline V gene are SEHNR and FQNEAQ (reference sequence). The CDR3 is 14 residues long. The CDR3 sequence is CASSSGQGYYGYTF. The CDR3 bases are TGTGCCAGCAGCTCCGGACAGGGGTACTATGGCTACACCTTC.

This clonotype appeared a few times. This chain uses TRBV14 with TRBJ2-7; 7 bases map to TRBD2. The CDR3 has 13 amino acids. In germline, CDR1 is SGHDN, CDR2 FVKESK. The J segment lost 4 bases and the V segment lost 2 bases, leaving 2 bases of the junction unmatched. The CDR3 region is CASSQLGRYEQYF. The CDR3, as DNA: TGTGCCAGCAGCCAACTCGGGAGGTACGAGCAGTACTTC.

V and J are TRBV27 and TRBJ1-1; 10 positions agree with TRBD1. The CDR3 has 15 residues. Germline CDR1 and CDR2: MNHEY and SMNVEV (reference sequence). V was clipped by 5 bases and J by 6 bases; unmatched bases: 9. The CDR3 region has the DNA TGTGCCAGCAGTACACTCGGACAGGGGGTCGCTGAAGCTTTCTTT. This encodes CASSTLGQGVAEAFF.

This clonotype came up a few times. The J gene is TRBJ2-1, the V gene TRBV6-2 or TRBV6-3, with no clear D. CDR1 and CDR2 (germline): MNHEY, SVGEGT. The CDR3 runs 14 residues. The ends were cut back, 3 bases at V and 4 bases at J, with 10 bases in the middle. As DNA, the CDR3 is TGTGCCAGCAGTTATCGTTGGTCTTACAATGAGCAGTTCTTC. Protein sequence: CASSYRWSYNEQFF.

In this sample, this clonotype turned up once. The chain employs TRBV12-3 or TRBV12-4 and TRBJ2-1, with a weak D call TRBD2 (6 bases). Deletions cut 1 base from V and 5 bases from J, with 12 bases between. The CDR3 covers 15 residues. This chain's CDR3 is CASSLGWRGDNEQFF. In DNA, the CDR3 is TGTGCCAGCAGTTTAGGCTGGCGGGGTGACAATGAGCAGTTCTTC.

V usage is TRBV29-1 and J usage is TRBJ1-1; D not resolved. V shed 4 bases and J shed 5 bases, with 14 bases lying between them. CDR3 length equals 13 residues. The germline V gene has CDR1 SQVTM and CDR2 ANQGSEA. The CDR3 sequence is CSVVGQERTEAFF. DNA for the CDR3: TGCAGCGTTGTTGGGCAGGAGAGGACTGAAGCTTTCTTT.

The CDR3 is CASRITDSSNQPQHF. CDR3 DNA: TGTGCCAGCAGAATCACCGACAGTAGCAATCAGCCCCAGCATTTT. This rearrangement joins TRBV6-5 to TRBJ1-5; tentatively, D is TRBD1 (5 bases). Trimming stripped 6 bases from V and 0 bases from J, with 12 bases between. This CDR3 contains 15 residues. Germline values: CDR1 MNHEY, CDR2 SVGAGI.

This clonotype was recorded a few times. The chain uses TRBV28 and TRBJ2-7; the D is unclear. Germline values: CDR1 MDHEN, CDR2 SYDVKM. There are 13 residues in the CDR3. Trimming took off 3 bases at V and 3 bases at J, with 9 bases between the two ends. The CDR3 protein is CASSLSPNYEQYF. CDR3 bases: TGTGCCAGCAGTTTGTCACCGAACTACGAGCAGTACTTC.

The table lists this clonotype with a few counts. The chain carries TRBV24-1 and TRBJ2-3; D gene ambiguous. With 4 bases removed from V and 2 bases from J, the gap between germline ends came to 12 bases. Germline V gene data show CDR1 as KGHDR and CDR2 as SFDVKD. The CDR3 length is 15 residues. Written as DNA, the CDR3 is TGTGCCACCAGTGACATGTGGCCAGACACAGATACGCAGTATTTT. Protein product: CATSDMWPDTDTQYF.

The chain has TRBV6-5 and TRBJ1-2, with 7 nucleotides matching TRBD1. Looked up from germline, CDR1 is MNHEY and CDR2 is SVGAGI. V trimming: 6 bases; J trimming: 4 bases; junction bases outside the gene matches: 5. This CDR3 comprises 13 residues. The CDR3 here is CASRAGTAYGYTF. The DNA of the CDR3 is TGTGCCAGCAGAGCCGGGACAGCCTATGGCTACACCTTC.

J is TRBJ2-3 and V is TRBV20-1, with a weak D call TRBD1 (5 bases). Trimming removed 6 bases at V and 4 bases at J, with 5 bases between. In germline, CDR1 is DFQATT, CDR2 SNEGSKA (reference sequence). The CDR3 runs 10 residues. The CDR3 DNA follows: TGCAGTGCGACAGCAGATACGCAGTATTTT. Amino acid sequence: CSATADTQYF.

The V call is TRBV24-1, the J call TRBJ2-5; possible D gene TRBD2, 6 bases. The CDR3 totals 15 residues. V dropped 4 bases and J dropped 1 base, with 12 bases sitting between them. Per the germline V gene, CDR1 is KGHDR and CDR2 is SFDVKD. CDR3 in amino acids: CATSEGGLFQETQYF. The CDR3 bases are TGTGCCACCAGTGAAGGAGGGCTATTCCAAGAGACCCAGTACTTC.

This clonotype has only a few counts. The chain joins TRBV29-1 to TRBJ2-1; the match to TRBD1 covers 9 bases. Germline CDR1 SQVTM, CDR2 ANQGSEA. Germline trimming cut 4 bases from V and 9 bases from J; bases unmatched to any gene: 7. The CDR3 sequence is 13 residues long. The CDR3 is CSVGTGVSGEQFF. DNA for the CDR3: TGCAGCGTTGGGACAGGGGTATCAGGTGAGCAGTTCTTC.

The chain has TRBV6-6 and TRBJ2-3, with D tentatively TRBD2 (6 bases). The CDR3 extends over 16 amino acids. CDR1 is MNHNY and CDR2 is SVGAGI in the germline V gene (reference sequence). Trimming removed 0 bases at V and 3 bases at J, with 13 bases between. CDR3 sequence (DNA): TGTGCCAGCAGTTACTCTAGCGGATGGAAGACAGATACGCAGTATTTT. It is translated as CASSYSSGWKTDTQYF.

The V call is TRBV10-3, the J call TRBJ1-1; perhaps TRBD1 as D (5 bases). CDR3 length equals 13 residues. Trimming removed 9 bases from V and 1 base from J, with 12 bases in between. Germline V gene lookup returns CDR1 ENHRY and CDR2 SYGVKD. The CDR3 DNA is TGTGCCATTGCGACAGAAAAGAACACTGAAGCTTTCTTT. This translates into CAIATEKNTEAFF.

This clonotype was detected only a few times. V gene TRBV5-5 combines with J gene TRBJ1-2; D is perhaps TRBD1 (5 bases). CDR1 and CDR2 (germline): SGHKS, YYEKEE (reference sequence). The germline V and J ends were trimmed by 5 bases and 2 bases, with 16 bases remaining between them. The CDR3 contains 15 residues. The CDR3 DNA reads TGTGCCAGCAGACCAGCAGGGTTTTCAAACTATGGCTACACCTTC. Translating it yields CASRPAGFSNYGYTF.

This clonotype was detected a few times. J is TRBJ1-5 and V is TRBV5-1; D unclear. This CDR3 has 12 amino acids. The V end lost 5 bases, the J end lost 2 bases, and 5 bases lay between the germline ends. Germline V gene sequence: CDR1 SGHRS, CDR2 YFSETQ. The CDR3 region has the DNA TGCGCCAGCAGTGACGGCAATCAGCCCCAGCATTTT. Translating gives CASSDGNQPQHF.